The rows below give T cell receptor beta chains drawn from one sample of a study of blood T cell repertoires in COVID-19. Sequencing used immunoSEQ multiplex PCR; TCRdb keeps in-frame clones, though not all of them. The profile shows 300,000 to 400,000 clones, roughly 90% of them singletons. The specimen was peripheral blood. The receptor set was obtained from a woman in her fifties or sixties with active or convalescent COVID-19. Each CDR3 is given with its conserved first and last residue. D genes are given only for firm matches. Clone sizes are given selectively: once, few, many, or a class where the clone is expanded.

d_call j_call clone_size v_call cdr3_aa cdr3_nt
TRBD1 TRBJ1-1 . TRBV18 CASSPIGQGGTEAFF TGTGCCAGCTCACCTATAGGACAGGGGGGCACTGAAGCTTTCTTT
. TRBJ1-1 . TRBV12-3/TRBV12-4 CASLIPGNTEAFF TGTGCCAGCCTCATCCCAGGGAACACTGAAGCTTTCTTT
TRBD2 TRBJ2-1 . TRBV30 CAWSRAGGLYNEQFF TGTGCCTGGAGTCGCGCGGGGGGCCTTTACAATGAGCAGTTCTTC
. TRBJ2-5 . TRBV19 CASSSVGGQETQYF TGTGCCAGTAGTAGTGTGGGGGGACAAGAGACCCAGTACTTC
TRBD2 TRBJ2-1 . TRBV5-1 CASSHDPSGGLTEQFF TGCGCCAGCAGCCACGACCCTAGCGGGGGACTAACTGAGCAGTTCTTC
. TRBJ1-5 . TRBV20-1 CSASIRGRRSNQPQHF TGCAGTGCTAGTATCAGGGGCAGAAGAAGCAATCAGCCCCAGCATTTT
TRBD2 TRBJ2-7 once TRBV5-5 CASSLGTSGRSYEQYF TGTGCCAGCAGCTTAGGGACTAGCGGGAGGTCGTACGAGCAGTACTTC
. TRBJ1-1 . TRBV11-3 CASSPEGNTEAFF TGTGCCAGCAGCCCTGAGGGAAACACTGAAGCTTTCTTT
TRBD1 TRBJ2-5 . TRBV9 CASSVASGTGQETQYF TGTGCCAGCAGCGTAGCTTCGGGGACAGGCCAAGAGACCCAGTACTTC
TRBD1 TRBJ1-2 . TRBV5-1 CASSLRGQGVLVYGYTF TGCGCCAGCAGCTTGCGCGGACAGGGAGTTTTAGTCTATGGCTACACCTTC
TRBD2 TRBJ2-2 . TRBV28 CASRIAGNTGELFF TGTGCCAGCAGGATAGCGGGAAACACCGGGGAGCTGTTTTTT
. TRBJ1-3 . TRBV4-2 CASSPLRPSSGNTIYF TGTGCCAGCAGCCCTCTGAGGCCAAGCTCTGGAAACACCATATATTTT
TRBD1 TRBJ2-7 . TRBV27 CASSSRDRGLNYEQYF TGTGCCAGCAGTTCTCGGGACAGGGGGCTCAATTACGAGCAGTACTTC
. TRBJ2-7 . TRBV2 CASSGGFGEQYF TGTGCCAGCAGTGGCGGGTTCGGCGAGCAGTACTTC
TRBD1 TRBJ2-5 . TRBV30 CAWSLGQASQETQYF TGTGCCTGGAGTTTGGGACAGGCGTCACAAGAGACCCAGTACTTC
TRBD1 TRBJ1-1 . TRBV5-8 CASSARTGQSMNTEAFF TGTGCCAGCAGCGCCCGGACAGGGCAATCCATGAACACTGAAGCTTTCTTT
TRBD2 TRBJ2-7 . TRBV9 CASSPGLAGGTYEQYF TGTGCCAGCAGCCCGGGACTAGCGGGAGGTACCTACGAGCAGTACTTC
. TRBJ2-3 few TRBV7-9 CASSSTTETSTDTQYF TGTGCCAGCAGCTCGACTACGGAGACTAGCACAGATACGCAGTATTTT
TRBD1 TRBJ1-2 . TRBV5-1 CASGTLDRISYGYTF TGCGCCAGCGGAACCTTGGACAGGATTTCTTATGGCTACACCTTC
TRBD1 TRBJ2-5 few TRBV5-1 CASSPGGFETQYF TGCGCCAGCAGCCCAGGGGGCTTTGAGACCCAGTACTTC
. TRBJ1-1 . TRBV19 CASSIWSDRNTEAFF TGTGCCAGTAGTATTTGGTCGGACAGGAACACTGAAGCTTTCTTT
. TRBJ2-1 few TRBV7-8 CASSLVWGRDNEQFF TGTGCCAGCAGCTTAGTGTGGGGCAGGGACAATGAGCAGTTCTTC
TRBD1 TRBJ1-6 once TRBV19 CASSEQRQGASSPLHF TGTGCCAGTAGTGAACAAAGACAGGGGGCTAGTTCACCCCTCCACTTT
TRBD1 TRBJ2-7 . TRBV19 CASGPLDRVKEQYF TGTGCCAGTGGACCCTTGGACAGGGTTAAGGAGCAGTACTTC
. TRBJ1-1 . TRBV7-9 CASSPQKGITEAFF TGTGCCAGCAGCCCCCAAAAGGGGATCACTGAAGCTTTCTTT
TRBD1 TRBJ2-5 . TRBV5-1 CASSRTQGAVETQYF TGCGCCAGCAGTCGCACCCAGGGGGCGGTGGAGACCCAGTACTTC
. TRBJ2-3 . TRBV3-1/TRBV3-2 CASSQVNTQYF TGTGCCAGCAGCCAAGTCAATACGCAGTATTTT
TRBD2 TRBJ2-1 . TRBV10-3 CATLAGGPSNEQFF TGTGCCACCTTAGCGGGGGGACCTTCCAATGAGCAGTTCTTC
TRBD1 TRBJ2-2 . TRBV5-1 CASRQGGNTGELFF TGCGCCAGTAGACAGGGGGGTAACACCGGGGAGCTGTTTTTT
. TRBJ2-1 . TRBV13 CASSSAPPPGHRPKDYNEQFF TGTGCCAGCAGCTCGGCTCCTCCTCCGGGACATCGACCTAAAGATTACAATGAGCAGTTCTTC
. TRBJ1-1 once TRBV7-2 CASSLGGSRGLIEAFF TGTGCCAGCAGCTTAGGGGGAAGCCGGGGATTGATTGAAGCTTTCTTT
TRBD1 TRBJ2-1 . TRBV5-1 CASSYETGYNEQFF TGCGCCAGCAGCTATGAGACAGGGTACAATGAGCAGTTCTTC
. TRBJ1-6 . TRBV9 CASSPQVQGNSPLHF TGTGCCAGCAGCCCCCAGGTCCAGGGAAATTCACCCCTCCACTTT
. TRBJ1-5 . TRBV18 CASSFGQRSNQPQHF TGTGCCAGCTCATTCGGACAGCGGAGCAATCAGCCCCAGCATTTT
TRBD1 TRBJ1-2 . TRBV10-1 CASRPGQIFYGYTF TGCGCCAGCAGGCCGGGACAGATCTTCTATGGCTACACCTTC
. TRBJ2-7 . TRBV5-1 CASSFGGTVAREQYF TGCGCCAGCAGCTTTGGGGGGACAGTCGCACGTGAGCAGTACTTC
TRBD1 TRBJ2-3 . TRBV7-2 CASSLDRGDTQYF TGTGCCAGCAGCTTAGACAGGGGAGATACGCAGTATTTT
. TRBJ2-4 . TRBV21-1 CASSKLYNEVRGLGNIQYF TGTGCCAGCAGCAAGTTGTATAACGAGGTCAGGGGGTTGGGAAACATTCAGTACTTC
TRBD1 TRBJ2-1 . TRBV9 CASSGWGTASYNEQFF TGTGCCAGCAGCGGGTGGGGGACAGCCTCCTACAATGAGCAGTTCTTC
TRBD2 TRBJ2-2 . TRBV7-2 CASSLRAGTRSTGELFF TGTGCCAGCAGCCTAAGGGCCGGGACTAGAAGTACCGGGGAGCTGTTTTTT
TRBD1 TRBJ2-7 . TRBV11-3 CASSSGQGYEQYF TGTGCCAGCAGCTCCGGACAGGGCTACGAGCAGTACTTC
TRBD1 TRBJ1-6 . TRBV5-4 CASSPDRSPPLHF TGTGCCAGCAGCCCGGACAGGAGTCCACCCCTCCACTTT
TRBD1 TRBJ2-6 . TRBV11-2 CASSIGGRSGANVLTF TGTGCCAGCAGCATAGGGGGCCGCTCTGGGGCCAACGTCCTGACTTTC
. TRBJ1-2 once TRBV7-2 CASSLAMRTAVRYGYTF TGTGCCAGCAGCTTAGCCATGCGGACAGCCGTACGTTATGGCTACACCTTC
TRBD1 TRBJ1-4 few TRBV11-1 CASSRTGAGEKLFF TGTGCCAGCAGTCGGACAGGGGCCGGTGAAAAACTGTTTTTT